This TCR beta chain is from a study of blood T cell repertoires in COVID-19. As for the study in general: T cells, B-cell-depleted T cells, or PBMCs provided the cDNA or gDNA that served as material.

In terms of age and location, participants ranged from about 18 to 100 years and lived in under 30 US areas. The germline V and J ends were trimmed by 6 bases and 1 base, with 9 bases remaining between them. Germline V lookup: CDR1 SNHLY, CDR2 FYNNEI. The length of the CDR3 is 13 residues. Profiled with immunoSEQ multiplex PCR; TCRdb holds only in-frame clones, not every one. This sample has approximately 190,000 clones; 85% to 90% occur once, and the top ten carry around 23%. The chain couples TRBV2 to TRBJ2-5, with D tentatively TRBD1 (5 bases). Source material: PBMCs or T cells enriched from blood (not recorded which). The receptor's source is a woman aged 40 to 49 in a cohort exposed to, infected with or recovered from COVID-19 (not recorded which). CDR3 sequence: CASRQGPQETQYF. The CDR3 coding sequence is TGTGCCAGCAGGCAGGGCCCCCAAGAGACCCAGTACTTC.